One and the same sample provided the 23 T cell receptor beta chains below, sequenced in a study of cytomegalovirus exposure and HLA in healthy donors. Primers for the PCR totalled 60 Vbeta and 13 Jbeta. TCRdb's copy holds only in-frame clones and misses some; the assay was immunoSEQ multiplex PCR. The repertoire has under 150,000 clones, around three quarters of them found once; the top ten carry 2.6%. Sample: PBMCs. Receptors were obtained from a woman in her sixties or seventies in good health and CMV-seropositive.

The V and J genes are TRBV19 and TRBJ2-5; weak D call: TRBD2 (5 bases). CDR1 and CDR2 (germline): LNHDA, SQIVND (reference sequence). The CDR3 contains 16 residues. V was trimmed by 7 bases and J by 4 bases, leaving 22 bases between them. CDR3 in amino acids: CASTYAGRGGGETQYF. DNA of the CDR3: TGTGCCAGTACGTACGCCGGTCGTGGAGGAGGAGAGACCCAGTACTTC.

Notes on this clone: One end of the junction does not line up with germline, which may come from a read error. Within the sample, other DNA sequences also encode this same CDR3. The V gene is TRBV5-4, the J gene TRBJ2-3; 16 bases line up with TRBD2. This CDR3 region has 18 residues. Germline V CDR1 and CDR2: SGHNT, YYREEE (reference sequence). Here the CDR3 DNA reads TGTGCCAGCAGCCCGGGGACTAGCGGGGGGGAGGGCACAGACACGCAGTATTTT. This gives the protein CASSPGTSGGEGTDTQYF.

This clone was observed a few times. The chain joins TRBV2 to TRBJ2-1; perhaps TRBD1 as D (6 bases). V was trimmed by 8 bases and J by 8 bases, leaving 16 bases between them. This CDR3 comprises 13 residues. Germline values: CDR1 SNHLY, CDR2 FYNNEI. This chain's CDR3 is CASWGQGPYEQFF. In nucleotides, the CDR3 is TGTGCCAGCTGGGGGCAGGGGCCGTATGAGCAGTTCTTC.

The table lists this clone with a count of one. The CDR3 here is CASSYGGAGMNTEAFF. CDR3 in DNA: TGTGCCAGCAGTTACGGTGGGGCAGGGATGAACACTGAAGCTTTCTTT. The chain carries TRBV6-6 and TRBJ1-1; possible D gene TRBD1, 5 bases. The CDR3 totals 16 residues. V was pared by 2 bases and J by 0 bases, with 13 bases between. Germline lookup yields CDR1 MNHNY and CDR2 SVGAGI (reference sequence).

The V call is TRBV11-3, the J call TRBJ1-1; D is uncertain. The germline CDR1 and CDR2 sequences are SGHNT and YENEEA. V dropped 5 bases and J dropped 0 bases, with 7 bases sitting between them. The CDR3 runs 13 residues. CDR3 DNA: TGTGCCAGCAGCCCAGGCATGAACACTGAAGCTTTCTTT. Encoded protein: CASSPGMNTEAFF. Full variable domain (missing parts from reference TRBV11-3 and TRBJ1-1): EAGVVQSPRYKIIEKKQPVAFWCNPISGHNTLYWYLQNLGQGPELLIRYENEEAVDDSQLPKDRFSAERLKGVDSTLKIQPAELGDSAVYLCASSPGMNTEAFFGQGTRLTVV.

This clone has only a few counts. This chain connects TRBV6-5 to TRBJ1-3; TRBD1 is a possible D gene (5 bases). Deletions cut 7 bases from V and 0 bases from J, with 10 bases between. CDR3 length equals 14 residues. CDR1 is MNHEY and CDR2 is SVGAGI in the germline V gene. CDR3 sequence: CASTSDNSGNTIYF. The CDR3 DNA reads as TGTGCCAGCACCTCGGACAACTCTGGAAACACCATATATTTT.

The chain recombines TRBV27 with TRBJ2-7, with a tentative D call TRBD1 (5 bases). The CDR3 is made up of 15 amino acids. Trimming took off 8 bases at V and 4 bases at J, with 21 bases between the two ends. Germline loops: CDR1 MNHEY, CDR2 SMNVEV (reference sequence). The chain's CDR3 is CASAMTVCPRYEQYF. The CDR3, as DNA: TGTGCCAGCGCTATGACAGTCTGCCCTAGGTACGAGCAGTACTTC.

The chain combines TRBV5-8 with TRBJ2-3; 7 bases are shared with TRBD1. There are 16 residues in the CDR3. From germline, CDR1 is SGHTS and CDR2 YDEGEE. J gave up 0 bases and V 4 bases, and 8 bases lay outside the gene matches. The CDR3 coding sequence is TGTGCCAGCAGCCCAGGACAGGTCTATAGCACAGATACGCAGTATTTT. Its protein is CASSPGQVYSTDTQYF.

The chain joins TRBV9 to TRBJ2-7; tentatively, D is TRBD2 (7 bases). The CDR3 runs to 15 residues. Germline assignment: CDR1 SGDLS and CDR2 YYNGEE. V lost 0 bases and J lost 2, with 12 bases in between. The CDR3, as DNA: TGTGCCAGCAGCGTAGAGGGAGGGGGGGCCTACGAGCAGTACTTC. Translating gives CASSVEGGGAYEQYF.

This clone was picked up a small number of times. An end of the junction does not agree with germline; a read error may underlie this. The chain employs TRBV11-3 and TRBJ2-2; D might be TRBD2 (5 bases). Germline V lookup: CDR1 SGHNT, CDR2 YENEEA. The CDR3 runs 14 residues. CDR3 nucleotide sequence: TGTGCCAGCAGCGCCCCGTGGGGTCACCGGGGAGCTGTTTTT. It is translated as CASSAPWGHRGAVF.

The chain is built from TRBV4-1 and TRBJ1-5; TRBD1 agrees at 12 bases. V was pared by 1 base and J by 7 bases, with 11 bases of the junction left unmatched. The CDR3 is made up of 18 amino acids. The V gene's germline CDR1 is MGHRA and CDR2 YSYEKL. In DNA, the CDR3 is TGCGCCAGCAGCCAAGTGCTAGGTCCGGGACAGGGGGCGCAGCCCCAGCATTTT. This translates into CASSQVLGPGQGAQPQHF.

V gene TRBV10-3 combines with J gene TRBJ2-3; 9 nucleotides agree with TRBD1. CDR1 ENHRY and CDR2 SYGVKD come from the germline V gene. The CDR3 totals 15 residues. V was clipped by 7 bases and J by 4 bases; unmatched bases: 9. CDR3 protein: CAITQGQGGADTQYF. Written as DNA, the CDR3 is TGTGCCATCACCCAGGGACAGGGTGGAGCAGATACGCAGTATTTT.

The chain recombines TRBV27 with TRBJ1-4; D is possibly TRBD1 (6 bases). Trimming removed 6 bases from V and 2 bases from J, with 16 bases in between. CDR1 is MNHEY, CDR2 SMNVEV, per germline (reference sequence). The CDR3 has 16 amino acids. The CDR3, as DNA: TGTGCCAGCAGGAAAGCAGGGGCTGGGACTAATGAAAAACTGTTTTTT. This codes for CASRKAGAGTNEKLFF.

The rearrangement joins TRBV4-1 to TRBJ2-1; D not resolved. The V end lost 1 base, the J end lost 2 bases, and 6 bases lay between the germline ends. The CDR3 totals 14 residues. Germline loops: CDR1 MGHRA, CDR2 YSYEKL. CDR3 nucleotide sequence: TGCGCCAGCAGCCAAGGTGTAACCTACAATGAGCAGTTCTTC. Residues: CASSQGVTYNEQFF.

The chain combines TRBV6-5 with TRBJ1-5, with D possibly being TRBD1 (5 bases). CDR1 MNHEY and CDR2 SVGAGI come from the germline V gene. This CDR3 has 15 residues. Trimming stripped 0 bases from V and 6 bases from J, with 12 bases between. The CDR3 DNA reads TGTGCCAGCAGTTACTCGGGGGGGGGAGGTCAGCCCCAGCATTTT. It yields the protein CASSYSGGGGQPQHF.

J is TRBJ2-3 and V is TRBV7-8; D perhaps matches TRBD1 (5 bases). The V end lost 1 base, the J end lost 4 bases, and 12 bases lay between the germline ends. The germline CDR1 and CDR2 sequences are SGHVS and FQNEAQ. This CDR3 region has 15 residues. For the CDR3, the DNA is TGTGCCAGCAGCTTAGGGGGCTTTGGTTCAGATACGCAGTATTTT. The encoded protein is CASSLGGFGSDTQYF.

CDR3 sequence reads: CASSWGGGTEAFF. The DNA of the CDR3 is TGTGCCAGCAGCTGGGGGGGTGGGACTGAAGCTTTCTTT. This rearrangement joins TRBV5-4 to TRBJ1-1, with D possibly TRBD1 on 5 matching bases. The CDR3 consists of 13 residues. Germline-derived CDR1 and CDR2 are SGHNT and YYREEE (reference sequence). Trimming cost V 3 bases and J 5 bases, with 11 bases left between them.

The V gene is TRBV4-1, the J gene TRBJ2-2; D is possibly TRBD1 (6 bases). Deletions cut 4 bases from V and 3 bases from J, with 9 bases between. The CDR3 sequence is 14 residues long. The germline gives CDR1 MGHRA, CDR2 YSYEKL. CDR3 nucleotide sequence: TGCGCCAGCAGCCCCAGACAGGACACCGGGGAGCTGTTTTTT. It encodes CASSPRQDTGELFF.

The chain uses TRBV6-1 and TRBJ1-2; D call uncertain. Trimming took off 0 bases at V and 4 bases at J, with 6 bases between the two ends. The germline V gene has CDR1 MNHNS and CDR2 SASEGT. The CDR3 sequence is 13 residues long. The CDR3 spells CASSEARSYGYTF. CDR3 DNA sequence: TGTGCCAGCAGTGAAGCGCGTTCCTATGGCTACACCTTC.

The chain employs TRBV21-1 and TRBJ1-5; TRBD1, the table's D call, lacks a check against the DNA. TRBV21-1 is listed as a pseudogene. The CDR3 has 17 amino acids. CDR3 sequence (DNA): TGTGCCAGCAGCAAAAATCGGGACAGGGGAGGCAATCAGCCCCAGCATTTT. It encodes CASSKNRDRGGNQPQHF.

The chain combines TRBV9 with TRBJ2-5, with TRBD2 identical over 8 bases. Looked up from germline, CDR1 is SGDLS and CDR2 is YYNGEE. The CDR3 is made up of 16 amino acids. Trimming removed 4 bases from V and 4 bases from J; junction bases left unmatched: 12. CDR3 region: CASSSRSTSASETQYF. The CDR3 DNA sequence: TGTGCCAGCAGCTCACGCTCGACTAGCGCCTCAGAGACCCAGTACTTC.

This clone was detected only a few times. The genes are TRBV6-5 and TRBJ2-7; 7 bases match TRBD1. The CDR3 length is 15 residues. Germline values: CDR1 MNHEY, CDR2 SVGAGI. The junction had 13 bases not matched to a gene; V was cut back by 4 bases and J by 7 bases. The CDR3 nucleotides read TGTGCCAGCAGTTCGCCCAGGGACAGTCGGGGAGAGCAGTACTTC. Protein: CASSSPRDSRGEQYF.

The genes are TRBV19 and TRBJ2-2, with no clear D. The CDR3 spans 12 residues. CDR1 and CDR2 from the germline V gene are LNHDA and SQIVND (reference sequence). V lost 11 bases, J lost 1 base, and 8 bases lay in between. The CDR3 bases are TGTGCCCTAACCCTGAACACCGGGGAGCTGTTTTTT. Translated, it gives CALTLNTGELFF.